This T cell receptor beta chain comes out of a study of T-cell reconstitution after alpha-beta-depleted transplantation in children (dated by TCRdb to 2016 to 2017). With respect to the entire study: Using TCR repertoire profiling, the study followed T-cell immune reconstitution in a quantitative way in children after TCRalphabeta/CD19-depleted allogeneic hematopoietic cell transplantation.

Based on the germline V gene (reference sequence), the CDR1 and CDR2 sequences are SEHNR and FQNEAQ. V drops 6 bases and J drops 0 bases, leaving 12 bases in between. Reading from cysteine to phenylalanine, the CDR3 counts 15 amino acids. CDR3 DNA only is kept here, 45 bases in frame from base 1. This clonotype was recorded a few times. Its binding antigen is unknown. Base quality data are lacking; no much larger clone is found one base away. The receptor library was made with PCR. Sequenced on an Illumina HiSeq 2500. Molecular barcoding was employed in the preparation of TCR libraries, with unique molecular identifiers being used to normalize TCRbeta repertoire quantification. TCRdb handled the public reads itself, with Q25 trimming in fastp and clone calling in MiXCR, and kept productive beta chains. CDR3 protein duplicates are merged, each entry listing the most common genes and DNA. The sample table records approximately 400,000 distinct CDR3 sequences; approximately 11% of these occur just once. The biggest ten clones account for approximately 5% of the sample.

The TCR was taken from a human donor who donated a stem cell graft to a child with acute myeloid leukemia. Recombination joined TRBV7-9 with TRBJ1-3, with the D gene not confidently named. This specimen was PBMCs from the stem cell graft donor, taken from the stem cell graft. Here is the DNA: TGTGCCAGCAGGGGAACAGAATACTCTGGAAACACCATATATTTT. This encodes CASRGTEYSGNTIYF. Here the CDR3 is joined to the reference TRBV7-9 and TRBJ1-3 genes, and the full variable domain is: DTGVSQNPRHKITKRGQNVTFRCDPISEHNRLYWYRQTLGQGPEFLTYFQNEAQLEKSRLLSDRFSAERPKGSFSTLEIQRTEQGDSAMYLCASRGTEYSGNTIYFGEGSWLTVV.